The 2 T cell receptor beta chains listed next were all sequenced from one sample in a study of cytomegalovirus exposure and HLA in healthy donors. PCR employed 60 Vbeta and 13 Jbeta primers. Using immunoSEQ multiplex PCR, the repertoire was profiled, and TCRdb retains in-frame clones only, with some absent. The sample shows some 190,000 clones, more than 75% of them seen only once. Sequenced: PBMCs. Receptor source: a woman in her twenties or thirties in good health and CMV-seropositive.

This clone came up a few times. The V and J genes are TRBV6-5 and TRBJ2-1, with D tentatively TRBD2 (5 bases). V gave up 5 bases and J gave up 5 bases, with 10 bases separating them. This CDR3 is built from 13 residues. Germline V gene lookup returns CDR1 MNHEY and CDR2 SVGAGI. This chain's CDR3 is CASSRTPNNEQFF. The CDR3 DNA is TGTGCCAGCAGTCGGACTCCTAACAATGAGCAGTTCTTC.

J is TRBJ2-1 and V is TRBV27, with 7 bases matching TRBD1. The CDR3 sequence is 16 residues long. Germline trimming cut 1 base from V and 4 bases from J; bases unmatched to any gene: 7. CDR1 and CDR2 (germline): MNHEY, SMNVEV (reference sequence). Here the CDR3 DNA reads TGTGCCAGCAGTTTATTAGGGGGCTCGGAGTACAATGAGCAGTTCTTC. This gives the protein CASSLLGGSEYNEQFF.